The rows below give T cell receptor beta chains drawn from one sample of a study of blood T cell repertoires in COVID-19. Sequencing was performed with immunoSEQ multiplex PCR; in TCRdb, only in-frame clones are kept and a portion is missing. Of around 460,000 clones listed, 70% to 90% are singletons. The sample consisted of peripheral blood. The receptors were sampled from a man younger than 30 with COVID-19, enrolled during active disease. Both conserved end residues are part of each CDR3. A D gene is named only where the DNA matches it firmly. Clone sizes are given selectively: once, few, many, or a class where the clone is expanded.

j_gene: TRBJ2-7
d_gene: .
v_gene: TRBV19
abundance: .
CDR3aa: CASSIRLFNEQYF
CDR3nt: TGTGCCAGTAGTATCCGACTATTCAACGAGCAGTACTTC

j_gene: TRBJ1-1
d_gene: .
v_gene: TRBV12-3/TRBV12-4
abundance: .
CDR3aa: CASSKARGTEAFF
CDR3nt: TGTGCCAGCAGCAAGGCCCGGGGCACTGAAGCTTTCTTT

j_gene: TRBJ2-7
d_gene: .
v_gene: TRBV7-9
abundance: .
CDR3aa: CASSLASSYEQYF
CDR3nt: TGTGCCAGCAGCTTAGCGAGCTCCTACGAGCAGTACTTC

j_gene: TRBJ2-7
d_gene: TRBD2
v_gene: TRBV13
abundance: .
CDR3aa: CASSWGHGLAGYEQYF
CDR3nt: TGTGCCAGCAGCTGGGGTCACGGACTAGCGGGATACGAGCAGTACTTC

j_gene: TRBJ2-7
d_gene: TRBD1
v_gene: TRBV12-3/TRBV12-4
abundance: .
CDR3aa: CASSGQGFYEQYF
CDR3nt: TGTGCCAGCAGTGGACAGGGGTTCTACGAGCAGTACTTC

j_gene: TRBJ1-4
d_gene: TRBD1
v_gene: TRBV4-2
abundance: .
CDR3aa: CASSQRARTGPTNEKLFF
CDR3nt: TGTGCCAGCAGCCAACGGGCCCGGACAGGGCCAACTAATGAAAAACTGTTTTTT

j_gene: TRBJ1-2
d_gene: TRBD1
v_gene: TRBV27
abundance: .
CDR3aa: CASSYRDRVIHGYTF
CDR3nt: TGTGCCAGCAGTTACCGGGACAGGGTAATCCATGGCTACACCTTC

j_gene: TRBJ1-5
d_gene: .
v_gene: TRBV21-1
abundance: .
CDR3aa: CASSLRDRGRDQPQHF
CDR3nt: TGTGCCAGCAGCCTCCGGGACAGGGGGCGAGATCAGCCCCAGCATTTT

j_gene: TRBJ2-5
d_gene: .
v_gene: TRBV5-1
abundance: .
CDR3aa: CASSLAVRGAETQYF
CDR3nt: TGCGCCAGCAGCTTGGCCGTCAGGGGGGCGGAGACCCAGTACTTC

j_gene: TRBJ2-3
d_gene: TRBD2
v_gene: TRBV5-4
abundance: .
CDR3aa: CASSLRGVGGLSTDTQYF
CDR3nt: TGTGCCAGCAGCTTGCGGGGAGTCGGGGGGTTGAGCACAGATACGCAGTATTTT

j_gene: TRBJ1-6
d_gene: .
v_gene: TRBV19
abundance: .
CDR3aa: CASMNTGNSPLHF
CDR3nt: TGTGCCAGTATGAACACAGGGAATTCACCCCTCCACTTT

j_gene: TRBJ2-5
d_gene: TRBD2
v_gene: TRBV5-1
abundance: .
CDR3aa: CASSRGGIQETQYF
CDR3nt: TGCGCCAGCAGTCGCGGGGGGATCCAAGAGACCCAGTACTTC

j_gene: TRBJ2-7
d_gene: TRBD1
v_gene: TRBV6-1
abundance: .
CDR3aa: CASSDRGLPVYEQYF
CDR3nt: TGTGCCAGCAGTGACAGGGGGCTACCCGTCTACGAGCAGTACTTC

j_gene: TRBJ2-7
d_gene: .
v_gene: TRBV10-3
abundance: .
CDR3aa: CAISEGGVVSYEQYF
CDR3nt: TGTGCCATCAGTGAAGGGGGGGTAGTCTCCTACGAGCAGTACTTC

j_gene: TRBJ1-3
d_gene: .
v_gene: TRBV9
abundance: .
CDR3aa: CASSVAPENSGNTIYF
CDR3nt: TGTGCCAGCAGCGTAGCTCCTGAGAACTCTGGAAACACCATATATTTT

j_gene: TRBJ2-2
d_gene: .
v_gene: TRBV6-5
abundance: .
CDR3aa: CASSYERPRTGELFF
CDR3nt: TGTGCCAGCAGTTATGAGCGCCCGAGGACCGGGGAGCTGTTTTTT

j_gene: TRBJ1-5
d_gene: .
v_gene: TRBV6-1
abundance: .
CDR3aa: CASSEARYSNQPQHF
CDR3nt: TGTGCCAGCAGTGAAGCGAGGTATAGCAATCAGCCCCAGCATTTT

j_gene: TRBJ2-1
d_gene: .
v_gene: TRBV24-1
abundance: .
CDR3aa: CATSAGGQITYNEQFF
CDR3nt: TGTGCCACCAGTGCCGGGGGACAGATAACCTACAATGAGCAGTTCTTC

j_gene: TRBJ1-4
d_gene: .
v_gene: TRBV18
abundance: .
CDR3aa: CASSPGHKSNEKLFF
CDR3nt: TGTGCCAGCTCACCCGGACATAAGAGTAATGAAAAACTGTTTTTT

j_gene: TRBJ2-7
d_gene: .
v_gene: TRBV19
abundance: .
CDR3aa: CASSIPRASTYEQYF
CDR3nt: TGTGCCAGTAGTATCCCCCGCGCTAGCACCTACGAGCAGTACTTC

j_gene: TRBJ1-6
d_gene: TRBD1
v_gene: TRBV5-1
abundance: .
CDR3aa: CASSLQGSSYNSPLHF
CDR3nt: TGCGCCAGCAGCCTACAGGGGAGCTCCTATAATTCACCCCTCCACTTT

j_gene: TRBJ1-5
d_gene: TRBD1
v_gene: TRBV3-1/TRBV3-2
abundance: .
CDR3aa: CASSPTGGLVQPQHF
CDR3nt: TGTGCCAGCAGCCCAACAGGGGGCTTAGTCCAGCCCCAGCATTTT

j_gene: TRBJ2-7
d_gene: TRBD2
v_gene: TRBV15
abundance: .
CDR3aa: CATSKQEWRGDEQYF
CDR3nt: TGTGCCACCAGCAAACAGGAGTGGCGGGGGGACGAGCAGTACTTC

j_gene: TRBJ1-2
d_gene: .
v_gene: TRBV12-3/TRBV12-4
abundance: .
CDR3aa: CASSGPGMRGYTF
CDR3nt: TGTGCCAGCAGTGGGCCAGGGATGAGAGGCTACACCTTC

j_gene: TRBJ2-1
d_gene: TRBD2
v_gene: TRBV6-5
abundance: .
CDR3aa: CASSGEAGGTVEQFF
CDR3nt: TGTGCCAGCAGCGGGGAAGCGGGGGGTACGGTTGAGCAGTTCTTC

j_gene: TRBJ2-3
d_gene: TRBD2
v_gene: TRBV12-3/TRBV12-4
abundance: .
CDR3aa: CASGAGVQDTQYF
CDR3nt: TGTGCCAGCGGGGCGGGGGTTCAAGATACGCAGTATTTT

j_gene: TRBJ1-5
d_gene: .
v_gene: TRBV28
abundance: .
CDR3aa: CASSQGATYSNQPQHF
CDR3nt: TGTGCCAGCAGTCAAGGAGCTACTTATAGCAATCAGCCCCAGCATTTT

j_gene: TRBJ1-1
d_gene: TRBD1
v_gene: TRBV29-1
abundance: .
CDR3aa: CSVGPQGADTEAFF
CDR3nt: TGCAGCGTTGGACCACAGGGGGCGGACACTGAAGCTTTCTTT

j_gene: TRBJ2-1
d_gene: .
v_gene: TRBV11-2
abundance: .
CDR3aa: CASSSRDSGSSYNEQFF
CDR3nt: TGTGCCAGCAGCTCCCGGGACTCAGGGAGCTCCTACAATGAGCAGTTCTTC

j_gene: TRBJ1-1
d_gene: .
v_gene: TRBV20-1
abundance: .
CDR3aa: CSARGPGLAFF
CDR3nt: TGCAGTGCTAGAGGGCCAGGGTTAGCTTTCTTT

j_gene: TRBJ2-1
d_gene: .
v_gene: TRBV6-2/TRBV6-3
abundance: .
CDR3aa: CASSSTGGSYNEQFF
CDR3nt: TGTGCCAGCAGTTCAACCGGGGGTTCCTACAATGAGCAGTTCTTC

j_gene: TRBJ2-5
d_gene: .
v_gene: TRBV7-2
abundance: once
CDR3aa: CASRVTGGGETQYF
CDR3nt: TGTGCCAGCAGGGTTACAGGGGGGGGCGAGACCCAGTACTTC

j_gene: TRBJ2-2
d_gene: .
v_gene: TRBV2
abundance: .
CDR3aa: CASSGRQNTGELFF
CDR3nt: TGTGCCAGCAGCGGCAGACAGAACACCGGGGAGCTGTTTTTT

j_gene: TRBJ2-7
d_gene: .
v_gene: TRBV19
abundance: once
CDR3aa: CASSRERQAVNPYEQYF
CDR3nt: TGTGCCAGTAGTAGGGAGAGACAGGCTGTAAATCCCTACGAGCAGTACTTC

j_gene: TRBJ2-1
d_gene: TRBD2
v_gene: TRBV19
abundance: .
CDR3aa: CASSIELASDEQFF
CDR3nt: TGTGCCAGTAGTATCGAACTAGCGTCCGATGAGCAGTTCTTC

j_gene: TRBJ1-4
d_gene: .
v_gene: TRBV5-1
abundance: .
CDR3aa: CASSLDGVNEKLFF
CDR3nt: TGCGCCAGCAGCTTGGACGGGGTTAATGAAAAACTGTTTTTT

j_gene: TRBJ1-4
d_gene: .
v_gene: TRBV5-1
abundance: .
CDR3aa: CASSLAGHATNEKLFF
CDR3nt: TGCGCCAGCAGCTTAGCAGGGCATGCAACTAATGAAAAACTGTTTTTT

j_gene: TRBJ2-3
d_gene: TRBD2
v_gene: TRBV30
abundance: .
CDR3aa: CAWTSGTDTQYF
CDR3nt: TGTGCCTGGACCAGCGGGACCGATACGCAGTATTTT

j_gene: TRBJ2-2
d_gene: .
v_gene: TRBV7-9
abundance: .
CDR3aa: CASSFGQGNTGELFF
CDR3nt: TGTGCCAGCAGCTTTGGTCAGGGGAACACCGGGGAGCTGTTTTTT

j_gene: TRBJ2-4
d_gene: .
v_gene: TRBV28
abundance: .
CDR3aa: CASSLEGELAKNIQYF
CDR3nt: TGTGCCAGCAGTTTAGAGGGGGAGCTAGCCAAAAACATTCAGTACTTC

j_gene: TRBJ1-1
d_gene: TRBD1
v_gene: TRBV25-1
abundance: .
CDR3aa: CASSLQGVTEAFF
CDR3nt: TGTGCCAGCAGTTTACAGGGGGTAACTGAAGCTTTCTTT

j_gene: TRBJ2-7
d_gene: TRBD1
v_gene: TRBV7-9
abundance: once
CDR3aa: CASSSSGTGVHEQYF
CDR3nt: TGTGCCAGCAGCTCATCCGGTACAGGGGTACACGAGCAGTACTTC

j_gene: TRBJ2-7
d_gene: .
v_gene: TRBV5-1
abundance: .
CDR3aa: CASSKTPGQPSYEQYF
CDR3nt: TGCGCCAGCAGCAAGACCCCGGGACAACCTAGCTACGAGCAGTACTTC

j_gene: TRBJ2-1
d_gene: TRBD1
v_gene: TRBV5-1
abundance: few
CDR3aa: CASSFRGYNSYNEQFF
CDR3nt: TGCGCCAGCAGCTTCAGGGGGTACAACTCCTACAATGAGCAGTTCTTC

j_gene: TRBJ1-3
d_gene: .
v_gene: TRBV6-1
abundance: .
CDR3aa: CASSEVPEGYTIYF
CDR3nt: TGTGCCAGCAGTGAAGTCCCCGAGGGCTACACCATATATTTT

j_gene: TRBJ2-5
d_gene: .
v_gene: TRBV7-6
abundance: .
CDR3aa: CASSLLLETQYF
CDR3nt: TGTGCCAGCAGCTTACTCTTGGAGACCCAGTACTTC

j_gene: TRBJ2-7
d_gene: TRBD1
v_gene: TRBV5-1
abundance: .
CDR3aa: CASSSGQGAYEQYF
CDR3nt: TGCGCCAGCAGCTCGGGACAGGGGGCTTACGAGCAGTACTTC

j_gene: TRBJ2-7
d_gene: TRBD1
v_gene: TRBV28
abundance: .
CDR3aa: CASSLSRTGGLEQYF
CDR3nt: TGTGCCAGCAGTTTATCCCGGACAGGGGGGCTCGAGCAGTACTTC

j_gene: TRBJ1-5
d_gene: .
v_gene: TRBV7-9
abundance: .
CDR3aa: CASSEGGARQPQHF
CDR3nt: TGTGCCAGCAGCGAGGGGGGGGCGAGGCAGCCCCAGCATTTT

j_gene: TRBJ2-3
d_gene: TRBD2
v_gene: TRBV4-2
abundance: .
CDR3aa: CASSHPGLAQYF
CDR3nt: TGTGCCAGCAGCCACCCGGGACTAGCGCAGTATTTT

j_gene: TRBJ1-1
d_gene: TRBD1
v_gene: TRBV19
abundance: .
CDR3aa: CASSSGTVIEAFF
CDR3nt: TGTGCCAGTAGCTCCGGGACAGTTATTGAAGCTTTCTTT

j_gene: TRBJ2-3
d_gene: TRBD2
v_gene: TRBV7-9
abundance: .
CDR3aa: CASSSRGVGTDTQYF
CDR3nt: TGTGCCAGCAGCTCGCGGGGGGTAGGCACAGATACGCAGTATTTT

j_gene: TRBJ2-1
d_gene: TRBD1
v_gene: TRBV5-1
abundance: .
CDR3aa: CASSPWDRGDEQFF
CDR3nt: TGCGCCAGCAGCCCCTGGGACAGGGGAGATGAGCAGTTCTTC

j_gene: TRBJ1-6
d_gene: .
v_gene: TRBV5-6
abundance: .
CDR3aa: CASSYRTGSRDSPLHF
CDR3nt: TGTGCCAGCAGCTATCGAACCGGGAGCAGGGATTCACCCCTCCACTTT

j_gene: TRBJ2-3
d_gene: .
v_gene: TRBV5-6
abundance: .
CDR3aa: CASSLKPTDTQYF
CDR3nt: TGTGCCAGCAGCTTGAAGCCCACAGATACGCAGTATTTT